The T cell receptor beta chain under discussion was sequenced for a study of T cell responses to AZD1222 COVID-19 vaccine. Regarding the study as a whole: Among those given AZD1222, only five to seven were seropositive at baseline. Vaccine-related CD4 TCRs covered spike, predominating at 160-218 and 743-854.

TCRdb's table, derived via immunoSEQ multiplex PCR, lists solely in-frame clones and lacks some. The table shows about 140,000 clones, with 90% to 95% occurring only once. This clone was counted a few times. Its specificity is not known. CDR1 and CDR2 (germline): DFQATT, SNEGSKA (reference sequence). The junction had 9 bases not matched to a gene; V was cut back by 3 bases and J by 14 bases. The CDR3 length is 13 residues. The sequence was collected from an adult who received the AZD1222 COVID-19 vaccine. The chain couples TRBV20-1 to TRBJ1-6, with 8 positions matching TRBD1. The material was peripheral blood, obtained 28 days after the second AZD1222 dose. CDR3 sequence reads: CSASTGGSLTLHF. DNA of the CDR3: TGCAGTGCTAGTACAGGGGGTAGCTTGACCCTCCACTTT.